This T cell receptor (beta chain) derives from a study of cytomegalovirus exposure and HLA in healthy donors. Whole-study findings and limits: Reports state that TCR beta sequences accurately predicted most subjects' HLA-A and HLA-B alleles. What a later analysis showed was that several of the most significant clusters appeared linked to common viral pathogens. With later analysis, a missense DCLRE1C variant became linked to TCR beta V- and J-gene trimming.

Of note for this clone: The antigen remains undetermined.

PCR employed 60 Vbeta and 13 Jbeta primers. Produced via immunoSEQ multiplex PCR; TCRdb's table is partial and in-frame only. Its listing shows 45,000 to 55,000 clones. CDR3 length: 14 residues. Germline assignment: CDR1 MNHEY and CDR2 SMNVEV (reference sequence). V lost 3 bases to trimming and J lost 4 bases, with 9 bases between them. The source material was PBMCs. J is TRBJ2-2 and V is TRBV27; tentatively, D is TRBD1 (6 bases). The source is a man aged 40-50 years in good health and CMV-seropositive. CDR3 residues: CASSFTGTTGELFF. As DNA, the CDR3 is TGTGCCAGCAGTTTTACAGGGACCACCGGGGAGCTGTTTTTT.